The rows below give T cell receptor beta chains drawn from one sample of a study of neurological immune-mediated disorders. TCRdb reanalysed the 5' RACE reads using MiXCR and keeps one entry per CDR3 protein. The sample has about 80,000 distinct CDR3 sequences, 4.5% to 6.5% seen once. Sample: PBMCs. These receptor sequences come from a woman aged 25 to 39 with multiple sclerosis. Both conserved end residues are part of each CDR3. The order of the fields is V gene, D gene, J gene, clone size, CDR3 length, CDR3 protein, CDR3 DNA. A D gene is named only where the DNA matches it firmly. Clone sizes are given selectively: once, few, many, or a class where the clone is expanded.

>TRBV11-2|TRBD2|TRBJ2-1|many|15
CASSPGTSGPGEQFF
TGTGCCAGCAGCCCAGGGACTAGCGGGCCAGGTGAGCAGTTCTTC
>TRBV20-1|-|TRBJ2-7|many|14
CSAPRSQGSYEQYF
TGCAGTGCTCCTCGATCGCAGGGGAGTTACGAGCAGTACTTC
>TRBV18|-|TRBJ2-5|many|16
CASSPEQTRLRETQYF
TGTGCCAGCTCACCGGAGCAGACTAGGTTGAGAGAGACCCAGTACTTC
>TRBV5-1|TRBD2|TRBJ2-7|many|14
CASSLTSGSTEQYF
TGCGCCAGCAGCTTAACTAGCGGGAGTACCGAGCAGTACTTC
>TRBV5-1|TRBD2|TRBJ2-1|many|15
CASSPGLAEFNEQFF
TGCGCCAGCAGCCCTGGACTAGCGGAATTCAATGAGCAGTTCTTC
>TRBV28|-|TRBJ2-4|-|18
CASSFLPQAGVAKNIQYF
TGTGCCAGCAGTTTTTTGCCTCAGGCGGGTGTAGCCAAAAACATTCAGTACTTC
>TRBV11-2|-|TRBJ1-2|many|15
CASSSAAGRGYGYTF
TGTGCCAGCAGCTCCGCTGCGGGGCGCGGCTATGGCTACACCTTC
>TRBV20-1|-|TRBJ2-1|many|14
CSATDNRPGDEQFF
TGCAGTGCAACCGATAACCGTCCCGGCGATGAGCAGTTCTTC
>TRBV5-1|-|TRBJ1-2|many|13
CASSLDGLGGYTF
TGCGCCAGCAGCTTGGACGGCTTGGGTGGCTACACCTTC
>TRBV7-9|-|TRBJ1-2|-|14
CASSLVGLNYGYTF
TGTGCCAGCAGCTTAGTGGGGCTTAACTATGGCTACACCTTC
>TRBV20-1|TRBD1|TRBJ2-1|many|14
CSASPGGAHNEQFF
TGCAGTGCTTCCCCAGGGGGCGCCCACAATGAGCAGTTCTTC
>TRBV7-2|TRBD1|TRBJ1-1|few|17
CASSLEDRGPLNTEAFF
TGTGCCAGCAGCTTAGAGGACAGGGGGCCTTTGAACACTGAAGCTTTCTTT
>TRBV3-1|TRBD1|TRBJ1-2|many|13
CASSQTGNYGYTF
TGTGCCAGCAGCCAGACAGGGAACTATGGCTACACCTTC
>TRBV7-3|-|TRBJ1-1|many|15
CASSSTGEANTEAFF
TGTGCCAGCAGCTCTACGGGGGAGGCCAACACTGAAGCTTTCTTT
>TRBV2|-|TRBJ2-5|many|10
CASSRETQYF
TGTGCCAGCAGTCGGGAGACCCAGTACTTC
>TRBV7-8|-|TRBJ2-2|many|15
CASSFWGRNTGELFF
TGTGCCAGCAGCTTTTGGGGGAGGAACACCGGGGAGCTGTTTTTT
>TRBV20-1|TRBD2|TRBJ2-4|many|15
CSARRASGAKNIQYF
TGCAGTGCTAGGCGGGCTAGCGGAGCCAAAAACATTCAGTACTTC
>TRBV3-1|-|TRBJ2-3|many|14
CASSLGGRTDTQYF
TGTGCCAGCAGCCTTGGGGGTCGCACAGATACGCAGTATTTT
>TRBV4-2|-|TRBJ2-6|-|12
CASSSGAKVLTF
TGTGCCAGCAGCTCTGGGGCCAAAGTCCTGACTTTC
>TRBV5-1|-|TRBJ1-6|many|15
CASSLARGSNSPLHF
TGCGCCAGCAGCTTGGCCCGGGGCAGTAATTCACCCCTCCACTTT
>TRBV12-3/TRBV12-4|-|TRBJ1-6|many|14
CASSFVAGNSPLHF
TGTGCCAGCAGTTTCGTCGCGGGGAATTCACCCCTCCACTTT
>TRBV20-1|TRBD1|TRBJ2-6|many|15
CSARTGGFGANVLTF
TGCAGTGCAAGGACAGGGGGCTTTGGGGCCAACGTCCTGACTTTC
>TRBV20-1|-|TRBJ2-6|many|16
CSALGHESSGANVLTF
TGCAGCGCCCTGGGACACGAGAGCTCTGGGGCCAACGTCCTGACTTTC
>TRBV15|TRBD1|TRBJ1-2|many|15
CATSRDNRQGYGYTF
TGTGCCACCAGCAGAGACAATAGACAGGGGTATGGCTACACCTTC
>TRBV6-4|TRBD2|TRBJ2-3|few|15
CASSASGGAADTQYF
TGTGCCAGCAGTGCTAGCGGGGGGGCAGCAGATACGCAGTATTTT
>TRBV29-1|TRBD1|TRBJ1-5|many|17
CSVEVSGTALRNQPQHF
TGCAGCGTTGAAGTCTCCGGGACAGCCCTTCGCAATCAGCCCCAGCATTTT
>TRBV20-1|-|TRBJ2-2|many|14
CSARGHGNTGELFF
TGCAGTGCTAGGGGGCACGGCAACACCGGGGAGCTGTTTTTT
>TRBV27|-|TRBJ2-1|many|12
CASSPPGGEQFF
TGTGCCAGCAGTCCCCCTGGGGGTGAGCAGTTCTTC
>TRBV20-1|-|TRBJ2-4|many|13
CSASGLAKNIQYF
TGCAGTGCTAGTGGTTTAGCCAAAAACATTCAGTACTTC
>TRBV25-1|-|TRBJ2-1|many|17
CASSEYGGAGGWNEQFF
TGTGCCAGCAGTGAATATGGGGGGGCAGGCGGGTGGAATGAGCAGTTCTTC
>TRBV3-1|-|TRBJ1-5|many|12
CASSQGEQPQHF
TGTGCCAGCAGCCAAGGGGAGCAGCCCCAGCATTTT
>TRBV20-1|-|TRBJ1-1|many|11
CSAAPGTEAFF
TGCAGTGCTGCGCCAGGGACTGAAGCTTTCTTT
>TRBV28|-|TRBJ1-1|many|15
CASSSKQGVNTEAFF
TGTGCCAGCAGTTCGAAACAGGGAGTGAACACTGAAGCTTTCTTT
>TRBV4-2|-|TRBJ2-1|few|14
CASSQLAGNNEQFF
TGTGCCAGCAGCCAGCTGGCCGGGAACAATGAGCAGTTCTTC
>TRBV12-3/TRBV12-4|-|TRBJ1-5|few|17
CASSLYGAFGSRQPQHF
TGTGCCAGCAGTTTATACGGGGCGTTTGGGTCTCGTCAGCCCCAGCATTTT
>TRBV5-1|TRBD1|TRBJ2-5|-|16
CASKTMTGTGRETQYF
TGCGCCAGCAAGACGATGACCGGGACAGGGCGAGAGACCCAGTACTTC
>TRBV4-1|TRBD1|TRBJ2-5|many|15
CASSPDRTGKITQYF
TGCGCCAGCAGCCCTGACAGGACAGGCAAGATAACCCAGTACTTC
>TRBV6-1|-|TRBJ2-7|many|14
CASRWELSSYEQYF
TGTGCCAGCAGATGGGAGTTGAGCTCCTACGAGCAGTACTTC
>TRBV5-1|TRBD1|TRBJ1-2|many|15
CASSPDRVGNYGYTF
TGCGCCAGCAGCCCCGACAGGGTCGGAAACTATGGCTACACCTTC
>TRBV4-2|TRBD1|TRBJ1-1|few|14
CASSLGTGATEAFF
TGTGCCAGCAGCCTAGGGACAGGGGCCACTGAAGCTTTCTTT
>TRBV10-3|TRBD2|TRBJ2-3|many|17
CAISGSGRVPYTDTQYF
TGTGCCATCAGTGGTAGCGGGAGAGTGCCGTACACAGATACGCAGTATTTT
>TRBV6-6|-|TRBJ2-1|many|15
CATKGDGPSYNEQFF
TGTGCCACTAAGGGGGACGGCCCCAGTTACAATGAGCAGTTCTTC
>TRBV5-6|-|TRBJ2-5|-|13
CASSLESQETQYF
TGTGCCAGCAGCTTGGAGAGCCAAGAGACCCAGTACTTC
>TRBV5-1|-|TRBJ1-6|many|13
CASSLSGTGTLHF
TGCGCCAGCAGCTTGTCAGGGACGGGAACCCTCCACTTT
>TRBV18|TRBD1|TRBJ2-7|many|14
CASSHRTGGYEQYF
TGTGCCAGCTCACATAGGACAGGGGGGTACGAGCAGTACTTC
>TRBV12-3/TRBV12-4|TRBD1|TRBJ2-2|many|15
CASSSQGARTGELFF
TGTGCCAGCAGTTCCCAGGGGGCGCGGACCGGGGAGCTGTTTTTT
>TRBV5-1|-|TRBJ2-1|many|13
CASSLGHNNEQFF
TGCGCCAGCAGCTTGGGGCACAACAATGAGCAGTTCTTC
>TRBV20-1|TRBD2|TRBJ2-3|few|14
CSALGLAVTDTQYF
TGCAGTGCCCTGGGACTAGCGGTCACAGATACGCAGTATTTT
>TRBV7-6|-|TRBJ1-5|many|13
CASSLGNNQPQHF
TGTGCCAGCAGCTTAGGTAACAATCAGCCCCAGCATTTT
>TRBV12-3/TRBV12-4|-|TRBJ1-1|many|13
CASSFWVNTEAFF
TGTGCCAGCAGTTTTTGGGTGAACACTGAAGCTTTCTTT
>TRBV5-1|-|TRBJ2-7|many|16
CASSLSSTAPSYEQYF
TGCGCCAGCAGCTTGAGCAGCACGGCCCCCTCCTACGAGCAGTACTTC
>TRBV6-1|-|TRBJ1-4|many|16
CASGPRLASTNEKLFF
TGTGCCAGCGGGCCACGGCTGGCATCAACTAATGAAAAACTGTTTTTT
>TRBV5-1|TRBD1|TRBJ1-1|many|13
CASSYGTGNMAFF
TGCGCCAGCAGCTACGGGACAGGGAATATGGCTTTCTTT